These 3 T cell receptor beta chains came from one sample sequenced in a study of cytomegalovirus exposure and HLA in healthy donors. Data came from immunoSEQ multiplex PCR; TCRdb stores just in-frame clones and leaves some out. The table shows 95,000 to 120,000 clones, with around 82% occurring only once. The sequenced sample consisted of PBMCs. The origin of the receptors is a woman between 18 and 29 years old in good health and CMV-seronegative.

A word on this clone: Within the sample, other DNA sequences also encode this same CDR3. This chain connects TRBV7-2 to TRBJ1-5; D gene ambiguous. Trimming took 6 bases from V and 0 from J, leaving 6 bases between them. The CDR3 spans 13 residues. Germline CDR1 is SGHTA and CDR2 is FQGNSA. This CDR3 is CASSFYSNQPQHF. CDR3 bases: TGTGCCAGCAGTTTCTATAGCAATCAGCCCCAGCATTTT.

The CDR3 here is CASSASGTGGYEQYF. CDR3 DNA sequence: TGTGCCAGCAGCGCCTCCGGGACAGGGGGTTACGAGCAGTACTTC. The chain links TRBV5-4 to TRBJ2-7; TRBD1 agrees at 11 bases. V shed 4 bases and J 4 bases; nucleotides not matched to a gene: 7. This CDR3 has 15 amino acids. Germline CDR1 is SGHNT and CDR2 is YYREEE (reference sequence).

The gene calls are TRBV11-2 and TRBJ2-2, with 8 bases aligning to TRBD2. The ends lost 7 bases at V and 4 bases at J; junction bases unmatched: 11. The CDR3 loop spans 16 amino acids. Germline V CDR1 and CDR2: SGHAT, FQNNGV. The CDR3 reads CASILSGVGGTGELFF. CDR3 sequence (DNA): TGTGCCAGCATCCTTAGCGGGGTAGGGGGCACCGGGGAGCTGTTTTTT.